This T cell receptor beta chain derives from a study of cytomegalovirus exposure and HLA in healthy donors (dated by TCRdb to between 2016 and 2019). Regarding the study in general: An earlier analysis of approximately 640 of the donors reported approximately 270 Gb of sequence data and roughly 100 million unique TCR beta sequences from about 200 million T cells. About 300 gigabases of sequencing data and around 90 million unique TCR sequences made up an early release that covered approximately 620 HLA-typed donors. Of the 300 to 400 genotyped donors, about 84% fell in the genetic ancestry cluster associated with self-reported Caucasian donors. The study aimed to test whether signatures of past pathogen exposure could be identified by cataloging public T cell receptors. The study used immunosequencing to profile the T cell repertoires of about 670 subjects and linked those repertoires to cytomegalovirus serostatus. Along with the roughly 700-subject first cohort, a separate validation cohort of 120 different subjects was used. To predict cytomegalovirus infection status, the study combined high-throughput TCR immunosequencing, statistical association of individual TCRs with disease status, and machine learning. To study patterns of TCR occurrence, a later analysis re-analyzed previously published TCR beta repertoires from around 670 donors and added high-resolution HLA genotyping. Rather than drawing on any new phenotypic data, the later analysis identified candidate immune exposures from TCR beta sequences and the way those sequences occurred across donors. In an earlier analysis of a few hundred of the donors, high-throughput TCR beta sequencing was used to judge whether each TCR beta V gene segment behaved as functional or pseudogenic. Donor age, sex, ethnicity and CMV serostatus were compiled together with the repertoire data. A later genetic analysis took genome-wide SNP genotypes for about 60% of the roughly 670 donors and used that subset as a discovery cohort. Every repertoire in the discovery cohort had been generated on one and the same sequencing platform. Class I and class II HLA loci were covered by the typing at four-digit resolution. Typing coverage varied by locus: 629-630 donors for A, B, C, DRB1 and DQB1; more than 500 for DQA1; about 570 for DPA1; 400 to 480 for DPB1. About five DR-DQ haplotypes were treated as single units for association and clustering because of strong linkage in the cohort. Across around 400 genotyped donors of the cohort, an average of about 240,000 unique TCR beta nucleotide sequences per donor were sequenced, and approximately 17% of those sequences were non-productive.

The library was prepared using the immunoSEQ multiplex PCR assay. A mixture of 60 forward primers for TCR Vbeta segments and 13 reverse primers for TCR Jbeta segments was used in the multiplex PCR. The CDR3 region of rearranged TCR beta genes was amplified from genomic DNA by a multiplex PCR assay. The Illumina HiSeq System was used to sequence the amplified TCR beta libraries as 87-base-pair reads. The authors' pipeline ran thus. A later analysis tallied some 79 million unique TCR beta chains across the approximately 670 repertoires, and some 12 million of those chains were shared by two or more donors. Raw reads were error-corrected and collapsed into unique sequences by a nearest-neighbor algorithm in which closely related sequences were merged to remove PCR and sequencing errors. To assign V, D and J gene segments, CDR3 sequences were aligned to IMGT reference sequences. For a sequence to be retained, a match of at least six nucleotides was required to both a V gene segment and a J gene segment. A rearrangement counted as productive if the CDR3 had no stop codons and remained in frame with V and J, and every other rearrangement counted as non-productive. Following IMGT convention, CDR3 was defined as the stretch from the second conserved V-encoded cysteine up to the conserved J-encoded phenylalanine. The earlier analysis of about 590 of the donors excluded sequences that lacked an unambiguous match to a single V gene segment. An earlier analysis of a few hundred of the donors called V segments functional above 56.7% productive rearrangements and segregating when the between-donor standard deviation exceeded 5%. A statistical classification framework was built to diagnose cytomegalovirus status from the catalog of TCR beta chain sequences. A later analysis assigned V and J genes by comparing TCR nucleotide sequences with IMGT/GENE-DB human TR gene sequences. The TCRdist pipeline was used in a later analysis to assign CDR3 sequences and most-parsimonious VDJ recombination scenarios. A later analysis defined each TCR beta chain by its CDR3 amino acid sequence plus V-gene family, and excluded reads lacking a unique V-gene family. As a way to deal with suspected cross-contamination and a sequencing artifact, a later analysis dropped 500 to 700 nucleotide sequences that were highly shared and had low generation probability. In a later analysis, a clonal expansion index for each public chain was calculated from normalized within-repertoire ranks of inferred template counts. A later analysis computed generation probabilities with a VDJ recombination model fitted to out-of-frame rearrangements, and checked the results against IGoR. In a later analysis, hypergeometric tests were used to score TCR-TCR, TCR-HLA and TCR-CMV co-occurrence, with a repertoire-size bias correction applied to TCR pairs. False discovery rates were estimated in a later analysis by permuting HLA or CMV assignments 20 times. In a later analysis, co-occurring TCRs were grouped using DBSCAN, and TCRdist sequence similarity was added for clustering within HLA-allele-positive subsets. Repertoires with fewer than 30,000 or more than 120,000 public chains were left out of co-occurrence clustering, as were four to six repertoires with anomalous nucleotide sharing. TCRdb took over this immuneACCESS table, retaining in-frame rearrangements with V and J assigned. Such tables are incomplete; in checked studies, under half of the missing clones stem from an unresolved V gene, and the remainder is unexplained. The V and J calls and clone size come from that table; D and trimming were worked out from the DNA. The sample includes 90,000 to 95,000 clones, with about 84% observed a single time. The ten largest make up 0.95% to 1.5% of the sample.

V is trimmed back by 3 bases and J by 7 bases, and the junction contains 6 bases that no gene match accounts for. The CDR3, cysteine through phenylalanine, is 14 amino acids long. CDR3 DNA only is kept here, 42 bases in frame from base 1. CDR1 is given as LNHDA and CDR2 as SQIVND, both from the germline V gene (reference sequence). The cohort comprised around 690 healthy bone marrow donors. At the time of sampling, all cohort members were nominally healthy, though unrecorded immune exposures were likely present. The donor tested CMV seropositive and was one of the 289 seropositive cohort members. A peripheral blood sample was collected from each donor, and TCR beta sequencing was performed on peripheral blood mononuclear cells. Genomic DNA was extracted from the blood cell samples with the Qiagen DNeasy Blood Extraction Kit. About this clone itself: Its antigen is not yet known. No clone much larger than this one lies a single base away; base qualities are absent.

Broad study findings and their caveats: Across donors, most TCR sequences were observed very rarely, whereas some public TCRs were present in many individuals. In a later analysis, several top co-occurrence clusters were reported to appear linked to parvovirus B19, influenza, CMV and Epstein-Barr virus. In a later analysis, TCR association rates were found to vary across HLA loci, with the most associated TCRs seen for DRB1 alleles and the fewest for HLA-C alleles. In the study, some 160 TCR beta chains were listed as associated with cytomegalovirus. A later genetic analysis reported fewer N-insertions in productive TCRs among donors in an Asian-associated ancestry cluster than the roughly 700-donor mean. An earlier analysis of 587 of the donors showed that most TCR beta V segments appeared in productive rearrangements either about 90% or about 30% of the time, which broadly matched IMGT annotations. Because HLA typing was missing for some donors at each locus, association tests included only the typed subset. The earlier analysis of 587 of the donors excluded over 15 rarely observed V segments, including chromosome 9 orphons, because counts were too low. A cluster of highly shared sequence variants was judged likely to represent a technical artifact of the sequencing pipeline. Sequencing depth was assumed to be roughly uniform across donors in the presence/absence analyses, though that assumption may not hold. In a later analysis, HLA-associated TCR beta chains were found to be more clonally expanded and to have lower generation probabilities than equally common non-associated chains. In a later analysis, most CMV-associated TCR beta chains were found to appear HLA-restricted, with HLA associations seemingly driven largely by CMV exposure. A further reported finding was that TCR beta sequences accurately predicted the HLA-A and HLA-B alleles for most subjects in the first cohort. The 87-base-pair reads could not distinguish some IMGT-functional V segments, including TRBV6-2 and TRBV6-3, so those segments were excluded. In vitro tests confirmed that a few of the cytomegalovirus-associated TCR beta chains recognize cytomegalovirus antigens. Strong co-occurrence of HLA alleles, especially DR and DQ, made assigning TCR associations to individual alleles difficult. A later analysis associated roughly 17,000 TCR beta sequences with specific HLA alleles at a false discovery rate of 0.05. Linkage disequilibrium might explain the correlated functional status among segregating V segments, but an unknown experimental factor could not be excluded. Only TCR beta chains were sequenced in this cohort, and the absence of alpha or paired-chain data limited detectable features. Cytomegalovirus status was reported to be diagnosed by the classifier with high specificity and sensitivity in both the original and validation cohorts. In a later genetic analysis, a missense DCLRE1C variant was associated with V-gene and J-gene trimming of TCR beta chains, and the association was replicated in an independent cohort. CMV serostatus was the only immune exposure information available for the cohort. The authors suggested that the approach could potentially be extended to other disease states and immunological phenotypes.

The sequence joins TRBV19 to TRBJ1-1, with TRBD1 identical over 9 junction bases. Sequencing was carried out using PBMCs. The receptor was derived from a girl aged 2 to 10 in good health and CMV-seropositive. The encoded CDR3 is CASSIGGQGLEAFF. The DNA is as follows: TGTGCCAGTAGTATTGGGGGACAGGGCCTTGAAGCTTTCTTT.